This T cell receptor (beta chain) stems from a study of T cells after yellow fever vaccination. General study points: Most clones from primary vaccination were detected again post-booster (approximately 96% CD4, around 88% CD8).

Concerning this clonotype itself: Its antigen remains unknown.

MiXCR was run by TCRdb on the 5' RACE reads, yielding one entry per CDR3 protein. The data hold about 360,000 distinct CDR3 sequences, with 6.2% observed a single time. This receptor was identified in a man aged 25 to 45 who received the YFV17D yellow fever vaccine. This sample comprised PBMCs, obtained 5 days after the yellow fever booster vaccination.

CDR3 loop: CASHENTGELFF. The CDR3 region has the DNA TGTGCCAGCCACGAGAACACCGGGGAGCTGTTTTTT. The J gene is TRBJ2-2, the V gene TRBV6-5, with D unclear. CDR1 and CDR2 (germline): MNHEY, SVGAGI. This CDR3 spans 12 amino acids. V lost 8 bases and J lost 1, with 5 bases in between.